One and the same sample provided the 5 T cell receptor beta chains below, sequenced in a study of T cells in Graves' hyperthyroidism and ophthalmopathy. What was amplified from RNA transcripts were TCR beta CDR3 regions. In the first-round RT-PCR of the TCR CDR3, the HTBI primer set was used. Each CDR3 protein gets one entry after TCRdb re-called the multiplex PCR reads with MiXCR. Of approximately 600,000 distinct CDR3 sequences listed, 14% are singletons. The sample taken for sequencing was blood. These receptors were taken from a woman aged 25 to 39 with Graves' hyperthyroidism that later progressed to Graves' ophthalmopathy.

Ten or more counts support this clonotype. The rearrangement joins TRBV7-9 to TRBJ2-5; 8 bases are a match to TRBD2. V lost 4 bases, J lost 4 bases, and 8 bases stayed unmatched. Germline CDR1 and CDR2: SEHNR and FQNEAQ (reference sequence). This CDR3 comprises 15 residues. CDR3 in DNA: TGTGCCAGCAGCTCAGCGGGAGCTCCAGGAGAGACCCAGTACTTC. As protein: CASSSAGAPGETQYF.

The chain recombines TRBV5-1 with TRBJ2-1; 7 positions match TRBD1. After removal of 7 bases from V and 9 bases from J, the junction contained 10 bases not matched to a gene. The CDR3 sequence is 13 residues long. Germline V gene sequence: CDR1 SGHRS, CDR2 YFSETQ. CDR3 loop: CASGNEQGTEQFF. In nucleotides, the CDR3 is TGCGCCAGCGGTAATGAACAGGGGACTGAGCAGTTCTTC.

This clonotype was seen many times. The chain employs TRBV27 and TRBJ1-1; tentative D call: TRBD1 (5 bases). CDR1 and CDR2 (germline): MNHEY, SMNVEV (reference sequence). CDR3 length: 12 residues. Trimming left V 5 bases short and J 9 bases short, with 13 bases between. The CDR3 is CASSLGGDKAFF. The CDR3, as DNA: TGTGCCAGCAGTCTCGGGGGTGATAAAGCTTTCTTT.

This clonotype was seen ten or more times. The chain couples TRBV28 to TRBJ1-1; no reliable D call. V was pared by 2 bases and J by 7 bases, with 17 bases between. Germline CDR1 is MDHEN and CDR2 is SYDVKM. The CDR3 runs to 15 residues. The chain's CDR3 is CASSLPSDLAHEAFF. The CDR3 DNA is TGTGCCAGCAGTTTACCCTCAGATCTAGCCCATGAAGCTTTCTTT.

The genes are TRBV7-6 and TRBJ2-5; D ambiguous. With 2 bases removed from V and 0 bases from J, the gap between germline ends came to 16 bases. Germline CDR1 and CDR2: SGHVS and FNYEAQ. The CDR3 contains 17 residues. CDR3 nucleotides: TGTGCCAGCAGCTTATGGCCCCCATCGGCGGACCAAGAGACCCAGTACTTC. Amino acids: CASSLWPPSADQETQYF.